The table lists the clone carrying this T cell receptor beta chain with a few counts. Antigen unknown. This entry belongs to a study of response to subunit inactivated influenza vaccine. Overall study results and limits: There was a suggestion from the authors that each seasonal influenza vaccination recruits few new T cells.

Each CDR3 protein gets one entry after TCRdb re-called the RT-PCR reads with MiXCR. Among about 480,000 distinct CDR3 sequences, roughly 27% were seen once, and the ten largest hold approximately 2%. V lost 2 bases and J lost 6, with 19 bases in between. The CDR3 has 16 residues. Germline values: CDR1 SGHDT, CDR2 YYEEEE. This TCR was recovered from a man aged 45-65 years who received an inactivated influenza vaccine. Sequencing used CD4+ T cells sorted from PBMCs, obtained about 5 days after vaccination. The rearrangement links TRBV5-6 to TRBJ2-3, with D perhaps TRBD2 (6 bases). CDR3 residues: CASSLTQAGGSDTQYF. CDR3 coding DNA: TGTGCCAGCAGCTTAACCCAGGCCGGGGGTTCGGATACGCAGTATTTT.